The 29 T cell receptor beta chains reported below all come from one sample, sequenced in a study of spatial heterogeneity in lung cancer. No cognate antigen is known for these TCRs. Broader study findings: The study found that expanded intratumoral alpha and beta TCR counts tracked tumor mutation counts.

MiXCR, run by TCRdb on the 5' RACE reads, gives a single entry per CDR3 protein. The table has around 95,000 distinct CDR3 sequences, under 4.5% seen once. Time point specified: sample taken at primary tumor resection. Here the sequenced sample was lung tumor tissue, taken at surgery. The receptors were sampled from a male donor with early-stage non-small cell lung cancer.

This clonotype was seen at least ten times. This rearrangement joins TRBV15 to TRBJ1-4, with a possible D match to TRBD1 (5 bases). CDR3 length equals 16 residues. Germline CDR1 and CDR2: LNHNV and YYDKDF (reference sequence). The V gene lost 3 bases and the J gene lost 13 bases, with 24 bases spanning the gap. The CDR3 sequence: CATSSPETHRLGGLFF. CDR3 in DNA: TGTGCCACCAGCAGTCCAGAAACCCACAGACTTGGGGGACTGTTTTTT.

Many counts were recorded for this clonotype. CDR3 region: CASSFSGRESEKLFF. The DNA for the CDR3 is TGTGCCAGCAGTTTTTCGGGCAGGGAGAGTGAAAAACTGTTTTTT. The V and J genes are TRBV12-3 or TRBV12-4 and TRBJ1-4, with D perhaps matching TRBD1 (5 bases). The CDR3 sequence is 15 residues long. Trimming removed 3 bases from V and 7 bases from J, with 15 bases in between.

This clonotype was seen many times. CDR3 nucleotide sequence: TGTGCCAGCAGCTTGGGGGACAGGGTGGCAGAGACCCAGTACTTC. Translating gives CASSLGDRVAETQYF. J is TRBJ2-5 and V is TRBV7-9; 9 bases are shared with TRBD1. The CDR3 sequence is 15 residues long. Germline-derived CDR1 and CDR2 are SEHNR and FQNEAQ (reference sequence). V was clipped by 3 bases and J by 4 bases; unmatched bases: 6.

This clonotype has more than one count but fewer than ten. CDR3 sequence reads: CASSDSGLEGTDTQYF. In DNA form, the CDR3 reads TGCGCCAGCAGTGATTCCGGGCTTGAGGGCACAGATACGCAGTATTTT. J is TRBJ2-3 and V is TRBV10-2; D call uncertain. The CDR3 consists of 16 residues. In germline, CDR1 is WSHSY, CDR2 SAAADI. The germline V and J ends were trimmed by 3 bases and 1 base, with 14 bases remaining between them.

This clonotype occurred many times. This chain connects TRBV6-4 to TRBJ1-1; 7 bases align to TRBD1. The V and J ends lost 6 bases and 8 bases, in that order; junction bases with no gene match: 12. CDR1 MRHNA and CDR2 SNTAGT come from the germline V gene. The CDR3 has 14 residues. For the CDR3, the DNA is TGTGCCAGCAGACAGGACAGGTTGAGCCCAGAAGCTTTCTTT. Translated, it gives CASRQDRLSPEAFF.

This clonotype came up many times. The V and J genes are TRBV6-6 and TRBJ2-7; maybe TRBD1 (6 bases). V gave up 0 bases and J gave up 5 bases, with 8 bases separating them. CDR3 length: 13 amino acids. Germline values: CDR1 MNHNY, CDR2 SVGAGI (reference sequence). The DNA of the CDR3 is TGTGCCAGCAGTTACTCAGGGGGACACGAGCAGTACTTC. It translates to CASSYSGGHEQYF.

This clonotype was seen many times. The V gene is TRBV20-1, the J gene TRBJ1-5, with unresolved D. The CDR3 runs to 14 residues. Deletions cut 3 bases from V and 5 bases from J, with 14 bases between. The germline gives CDR1 DFQATT, CDR2 SNEGSKA (reference sequence). The CDR3 DNA follows: TGCAGTGCTAGTTTTGGGGTGGGCGATCAGCCCCAGCATTTT. Translation: CSASFGVGDQPQHF.

This clonotype was seen repeatedly, ten times or more. The chain has TRBV20-1 and TRBJ2-1, with D perhaps TRBD2 (6 bases). The ends were cut back, 4 bases at V and 0 bases at J, with 10 bases in the middle. This CDR3 region has 14 residues. Germline CDR1 reads DFQATT; CDR2 reads SNEGSKA (reference sequence). CDR3 nucleotide sequence: TGCAGTGCTACCGGGGGTACCTCCTACAATGAGCAGTTCTTC. It specifies CSATGGTSYNEQFF.

This clonotype was counted ten times or more. The gene calls are TRBV5-1 and TRBJ2-3; D remains ambiguous. V was shortened by 2 bases and J by 2 bases, with 6 bases between the two germline ends. The CDR3 totals 13 residues. Germline V gene sequence: CDR1 SGHRS, CDR2 YFSETQ. Here the CDR3 DNA reads TGCGCCAGCAGCTTACTTTACACAGATACGCAGTATTTT. It yields the protein CASSLLYTDTQYF.

The table lists this clonotype with a few counts. The chain joins TRBV14 to TRBJ2-7; D unclear. V was pared by 1 base and J by 4 bases, with 11 bases between. The length of the CDR3 is 14 residues. The germline V gene has CDR1 SGHDN and CDR2 FVKESK. In DNA, the CDR3 is TGTGCCAGCAGCCAAGGACATTCGGGTTACGAGCAGTACTTC. Residues: CASSQGHSGYEQYF.

Ten or more counts support this clonotype. This sequence joins TRBV30 and TRBJ1-1, with D uncertain. The CDR3 has 12 amino acids. Germline V lookup: CDR1 GTSNPN, CDR2 SVGIG (reference sequence). V shed 4 bases and J shed 0 bases, with 6 bases lying between them. CDR3 sequence: CAWTKMNTEAFF. In DNA, the CDR3 is TGTGCCTGGACAAAGATGAACACTGAAGCTTTCTTT.

This clonotype was observed a handful of times. The genes are TRBV30 and TRBJ1-1; 9 bases are shared with TRBD1. The CDR3 is 14 residues long. Germline CDR1 and CDR2: GTSNPN and SVGIG (reference sequence). With 5 bases clipped from V and 4 bases from J, the junction kept 8 bases outside the gene matches. The CDR3: CAWDPGQGFTEAFF. DNA for the CDR3: TGTGCCTGGGATCCGGGACAGGGTTTCACTGAAGCTTTCTTT. The complete variable domain, with remaining parts taken from reference TRBV30 and TRBJ1-1, reads SQTIHQWPATLVQPVGSPLSLECTVEGTSNPNLYWYRQAAGRGLQLLFYSVGIGQISSEVPQNLSASRPQDRQFILSSKKLLLSDSGFYLCAWDPGQGFTEAFFGQGTRLTVV.

The V gene is TRBV28, the J gene TRBJ2-5; no firm D call. The CDR3 extends over 13 amino acids. V dropped 7 bases and J dropped 2 bases, with 11 bases sitting between them. The germline V gene encodes CDR1 MDHEN and CDR2 SYDVKM. CDR3 nucleotides: TGTGCCAGCACGGAACGGGTGCAAGAGACCCAGTACTTC. It yields the protein CASTERVQETQYF.

This clonotype was counted ten times or more. The gene calls are TRBV12-3 or TRBV12-4 and TRBJ2-1; 14 bases line up with TRBD2. The ends lost 5 bases at V and 8 bases at J; junction bases unmatched: 5. CDR3 size: 15 residues. The CDR3 reads CASSATSGRAHEQFF. The CDR3 DNA follows: TGTGCCAGCAGTGCGACTAGCGGGAGGGCCCATGAGCAGTTCTTC.

This clonotype was counted ten times or more. This chain connects TRBV12-3 or TRBV12-4 to TRBJ2-3; no clear D gene. V lost 6 bases and J lost 5, with 6 bases in between. The CDR3 is 11 residues long. CDR3 sequence reads: CASSVIDTQYF. CDR3 nucleotide sequence: TGTGCCAGCAGCGTTATAGATACGCAGTATTTT.

This clonotype was observed many times. The rearrangement joins TRBV15 to TRBJ2-5; 11 bases map to TRBD2. Germline V gene data show CDR1 as LNHNV and CDR2 as YYDKDF (reference sequence). The V segment lost 4 bases and the J segment 3 bases; nucleotides outside the gene matches: 1. The CDR3 runs 14 residues. CDR3 sequence reads: CATSKGLAEETQYF. CDR3 DNA: TGTGCCACCAGCAAGGGACTAGCGGAAGAGACCCAGTACTTC.

The sample holds many counts of this clonotype. The J gene is TRBJ2-1, the V gene TRBV2, with D perhaps matching TRBD2 (6 bases). Germline V gene sequence: CDR1 SNHLY, CDR2 FYNNEI. The CDR3 covers 15 residues. V shed 0 bases and J shed 7 bases, with 13 bases lying between them. The CDR3 DNA reads as TGTGCCAGCAGTGAAGCCGGGAGAACCCGAAATGAGCAGTTCTTC. Its protein is CASSEAGRTRNEQFF.

This clonotype was found a few times. The rearrangement joins TRBV9 to TRBJ2-7; a weak D match, TRBD1 (6 bases). The CDR3 consists of 14 residues. With 0 bases removed from V and 3 bases from J, the gap between germline ends came to 10 bases. Germline CDR1 and CDR2: SGDLS and YYNGEE. This CDR3 is CASSVEGELYEQYF. Written as DNA, the CDR3 is TGTGCCAGCAGCGTAGAGGGGGAGCTCTACGAGCAGTACTTC.

This clonotype was detected many times. The chain combines TRBV28 with TRBJ2-3; TRBD2 might be the D (6 bases). The V gene's germline CDR1 is MDHEN and CDR2 SYDVKM. The CDR3 loop spans 15 amino acids. The V end lost 3 bases, the J end lost 2 bases, and 12 bases lay between the germline ends. The CDR3 loop reads CASSFQGGITDTQYF. In DNA, the CDR3 is TGTGCCAGCAGTTTCCAGGGAGGCATCACAGATACGCAGTATTTT. Supplemented by reference TRBV28 and TRBJ2-3, the full variable domain reads DVKVTQSSRYLVKRTGEKVFLECVQDMDHENMFWYRQDPGLGLRLIYFSYDVKMKEKGDIPEGYSVSREKKERFSLILESASTNQTSMYLCASSFQGGITDTQYFGPGTRLTVL.

This clonotype was observed at least ten times. The V gene is TRBV27, the J gene TRBJ2-1; D ambiguous. The germline V gene encodes CDR1 MNHEY and CDR2 SMNVEV (reference sequence). Between the trimmed V and J ends, which lost 0 bases and 0 bases, there was a span of 9 bases. This CDR3 has 16 residues. The CDR3 is CASSLSKSPSYNEQFF. The CDR3 bases are TGTGCCAGCAGTTTATCGAAAAGTCCCTCCTACAATGAGCAGTTCTTC.

Remarks on this clonotype: A read error may be the cause here, since a much bigger clone is one base away. The chain links TRBV7-9 to TRBJ2-7, with D maybe TRBD2 (5 bases). The CDR3 runs 13 residues. Germline loops: CDR1 SEHNR, CDR2 FQNEAQ (reference sequence). This CDR3 is CGSSLVRGREQYF. The CDR3 nucleotides are TGTGGCAGCAGCTTAGTCCGGGGTAGGGAGCAGTACTTC.

This clonotype was counted many times. This rearrangement joins TRBV11-2 to TRBJ2-1, with a possible D match to TRBD2 (6 bases). Germline values: CDR1 SGHAT, CDR2 FQNNGV. V gave up 7 bases and J gave up 8 bases, with 12 bases separating them. The CDR3 totals 12 residues. The DNA of the CDR3 is TGTGCCAGCAACCGATGGGGGGATGAGCAGTTCTTC. The encoded protein is CASNRWGDEQFF.

This clonotype was seen many times. The rearrangement joins TRBV5-1 to TRBJ1-1; 7 nucleotides match TRBD1. V lost 2 bases, J lost 4 bases, and 2 bases stayed unmatched. CDR1 SGHRS and CDR2 YFSETQ come from the germline V gene. This CDR3 has 13 amino acids. CDR3 bases: TGCGCCAGCAGCTTTGGACAGGCCACTGAAGCTTTCTTT. Translating it yields CASSFGQATEAFF.

This clonotype was recorded at least ten times. The V and J genes are TRBV5-6 and TRBJ2-1, with D unresolved. Germline CDR1 reads SGHDT; CDR2 reads YYEEEE. The V gene lost 0 bases and the J gene lost 5 bases, with 3 bases spanning the gap. This CDR3 is built from 12 residues. CDR3 nucleotide sequence: TGTGCCAGCAGCTTGGCTAACAATGAGCAGTTCTTC. This codes for CASSLANNEQFF.

This clonotype was recorded many times. This chain connects TRBV11-2 to TRBJ2-4, with D unclear. Per the germline V gene, CDR1 is SGHAT and CDR2 is FQNNGV. This CDR3 spans 18 amino acids. Trimming took off 1 base at V and 0 bases at J, with 16 bases between the two ends. The CDR3 DNA is TGTGCCAGCAGCTTAGTAGATTACCGGTCCTTAGCCAAAAACATTCAGTACTTC. It encodes CASSLVDYRSLAKNIQYF.

This chain joins TRBV5-5 and TRBJ2-5, with D unclear. The V end was cut by 4 bases, the J end by 0 bases, with 16 bases between. CDR3 length: 16 residues. Germline V lookup: CDR1 SGHKS, CDR2 YYEKEE (reference sequence). The CDR3 reads CASSPFDPPYQETQYF. In nucleotides, the CDR3 is TGTGCCAGCAGCCCGTTTGACCCTCCGTACCAAGAGACCCAGTACTTC.

This clonotype was counted many times. The chain recombines TRBV27 with TRBJ2-1; the D is unclear. Trimming removed 10 bases at V and 10 bases at J, with 23 bases between. Germline CDR1 and CDR2: MNHEY and SMNVEV (reference sequence). The length of the CDR3 is 14 residues. CDR3 protein: CATSVYRPGPEQFF. Written as DNA, the CDR3 is TGTGCCACCTCAGTTTATAGGCCGGGTCCCGAGCAGTTCTTC.

This clonotype has a count of ten or more. The chain joins TRBV28 to TRBJ2-7; D ambiguous. The V end lost 5 bases, the J end lost 3 bases, and 11 bases lay between the germline ends. Germline V CDR1 and CDR2: MDHEN, SYDVKM. CDR3 length equals 13 residues. CDR3 DNA sequence: TGTGCCAGCAGTCCCCTCGAAAGCTACGAGCAGTACTTC. As protein: CASSPLESYEQYF.

There are many counts of this clonotype. The chain joins TRBV11-2 to TRBJ2-1; possible D gene TRBD2, 5 bases. Trimming removed 4 bases from V and 0 bases from J, with 13 bases in between. The germline CDR1 and CDR2 sequences are SGHAT and FQNNGV. This CDR3 comprises 16 residues. CDR3 sequence reads: CASSSFGMSSYNEQFF. The CDR3 DNA reads as TGTGCCAGCAGCTCATTCGGGATGTCCTCCTACAATGAGCAGTTCTTC.